This T cell receptor beta chain was documented in a study of blood T cell repertoires in COVID-19. Study at large: Samples came from the United States, Italy and Spain, spanning acute and convalescent COVID-19. PBMCs, B-cell-depleted T cells, or T cells provided the cDNA or gDNA that made up the material.

Authors' data handling: Amplification with reference gene primers provided the estimates of nucleated cell counts. The assay was immunoSEQ multiplex PCR, and TCRdb's table has in-frame clones only and misses some. V, J and clone size are those of that table, while D and trimming were read from the DNA. The sample records roughly 47,000 clones, roughly nine tenths being singletons. Germline assignment: CDR1 SEHNR and CDR2 FQNEAQ (reference sequence). The junction had 4 bases not matched to a gene; V was cut back by 2 bases and J by 6 bases. The CDR3 is 16 residues long. The sequence came from a man aged 65 to 79 with active COVID-19. The chain joins TRBV7-9 to TRBJ2-1; 13 positions agree with TRBD2. Sequencing was carried out using peripheral blood. The CDR3 region has the DNA TGTGCCAGCAGCTTAAGGGGACTAGCGGGGATCAATGAGCAGTTCTTC. This codes for CASSLRGLAGINEQFF.